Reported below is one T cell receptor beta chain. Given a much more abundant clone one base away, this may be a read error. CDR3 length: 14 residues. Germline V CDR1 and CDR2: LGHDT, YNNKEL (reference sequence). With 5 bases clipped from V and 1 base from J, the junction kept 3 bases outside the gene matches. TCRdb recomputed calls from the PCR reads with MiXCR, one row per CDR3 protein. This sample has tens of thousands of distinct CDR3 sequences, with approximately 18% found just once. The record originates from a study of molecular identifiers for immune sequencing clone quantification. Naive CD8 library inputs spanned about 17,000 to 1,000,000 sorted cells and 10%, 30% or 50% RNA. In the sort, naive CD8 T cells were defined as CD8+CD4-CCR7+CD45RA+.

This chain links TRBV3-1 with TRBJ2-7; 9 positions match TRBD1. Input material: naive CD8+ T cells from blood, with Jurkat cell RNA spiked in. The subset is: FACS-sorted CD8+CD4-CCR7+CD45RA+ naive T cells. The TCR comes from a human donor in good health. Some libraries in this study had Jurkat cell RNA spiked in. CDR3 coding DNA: TGTGCCAGCAGCTCACAGGGGGCGTCCTACGAGCAGTACTTC. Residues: CASSSQGASYEQYF.